This TCR beta chain stems from a study of identical twins. Healthy Caucasians were all of the donors. General observations from the study: Zero-insertion analyses might be partly confounded by invariant T cells like MAIT and iNKT. Reduced insertions were recorded for abundant cord blood beta clonotypes, with no such pattern in memory repertoires.

Germline lookup yields CDR1 SGDLS and CDR2 YYNGEE. V lost 0 bases and J 7 bases, leaving 23 bases between the germline ends. This CDR3 has 18 amino acids. Unique molecular identifiers were present on the cDNA, which also gained a universal primer site by template switching. TCRdb reprocessed the 5' RACE reads via MiXCR and lists one record per CDR3 protein. Among 250,000 or so distinct CDR3 sequences listed, 7.5% were seen once. With respect to this clonotype: No antigen is known for it.

This sample also appeared in a second study, on yellow fever vaccine responses in identical twins.

This receptor was taken from a woman aged 18-30 years in good health. The chain is built from TRBV9 and TRBJ2-1; D could derive from TRBD1 or TRBD2 (6 bases each). The material sequenced was CD8+ T cells sorted from blood. The CDR3 DNA reads TGTGCCAGCAGCGTAGAGGAGTGGAGGGGGGCATCCCTAAATGAGCAGTTCTTC. Its protein product is CASSVEEWRGASLNEQFF.